The clone carrying this TCR beta chain was seen many times. The CDR3 regions of TCR beta were amplified from RNA transcripts. Primed by the HTBI set, a first-round RT-PCR was run on the TCR CDR3. One entry per CDR3 protein results from TCRdb running MiXCR on the multiplex PCR reads. The sample lists 300,000 to 450,000 distinct CDR3 sequences, about 15% occurring once. The data are from a study of T cells in Graves' hyperthyroidism and ophthalmopathy. The length of the CDR3 is 13 residues. Trimming pared 5 bases from V and 8 bases from J, leaving 15 bases between. Germline CDR1 reads MNHNS; CDR2 reads SASEGT.

The specimen was blood. The TCR sequence derives from a woman aged 18-29 years with Graves' hyperthyroidism that later progressed to Graves' ophthalmopathy. J is TRBJ1-2 and V is TRBV6-1; D gene unclear. The CDR3 loop is CASSSDEAGGYTF. In nucleotides, the CDR3 is TGTGCCAGCAGTTCCGACGAGGCTGGGGGCTACACCTTC.